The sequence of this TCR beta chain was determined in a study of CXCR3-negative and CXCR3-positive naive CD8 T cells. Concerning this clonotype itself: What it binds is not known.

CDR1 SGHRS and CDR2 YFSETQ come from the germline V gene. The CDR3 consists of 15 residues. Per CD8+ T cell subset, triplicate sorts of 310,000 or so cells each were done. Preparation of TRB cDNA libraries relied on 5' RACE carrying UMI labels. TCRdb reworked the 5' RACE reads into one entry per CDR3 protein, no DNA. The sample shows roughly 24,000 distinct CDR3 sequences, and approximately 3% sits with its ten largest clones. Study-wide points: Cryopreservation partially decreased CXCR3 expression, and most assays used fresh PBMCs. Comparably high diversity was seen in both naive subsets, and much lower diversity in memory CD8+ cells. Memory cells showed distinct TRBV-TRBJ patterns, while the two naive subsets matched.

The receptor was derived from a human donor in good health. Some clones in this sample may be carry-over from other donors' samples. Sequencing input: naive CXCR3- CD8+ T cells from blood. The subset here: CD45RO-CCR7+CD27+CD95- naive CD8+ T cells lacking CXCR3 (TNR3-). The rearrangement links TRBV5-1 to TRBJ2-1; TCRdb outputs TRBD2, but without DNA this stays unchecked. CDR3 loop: CASSLGLAGAWAQFF.